These 4 T cell receptor beta chains were all obtained from the same sample, sequenced in a study of T-cell reconstitution after alpha-beta-depleted transplantation in children. Unique molecular identifiers were built into the TCRbeta library. One entry per CDR3 protein, called by TCRdb with MiXCR from the PCR reads. The sample has fewer than 130,000 distinct CDR3 sequences, about a tenth seen once; the top ten hold 8%. Specimen: PBMCs from the stem cell graft donor, collected from the stem cell graft. The receptor source for this set is a human donor who donated a stem cell graft to a child with acute lymphoblastic leukemia.

The table lists this clonotype with many counts. The chain joins TRBV7-6 to TRBJ2-5; D uncertain. The germline V gene encodes CDR1 SGHVS and CDR2 FNYEAQ. This CDR3 comprises 13 residues. The V and J ends lost 5 bases and 2 bases respectively, with 9 bases between them. This CDR3 reads CASSRRRQETQYF. The CDR3 nucleotides read TGTGCCAGCAGCCGCAGGCGACAAGAGACCCAGTACTTC.

This clonotype was seen many times. CDR3 coding DNA: TGTGCCAGCAGCATTGAGGGTTGGAACACTGAAGCTTTCTTT. Its translation: CASSIEGWNTEAFF. J is TRBJ1-1 and V is TRBV3-1; no reliable D call. The CDR3 runs 14 residues. Germline V gene lookup returns CDR1 LGHDT and CDR2 YNNKEL (reference sequence). V was shortened by 5 bases and J by 1 base, with 11 bases between the two germline ends.

This clonotype was counted ten times or more. The chain recombines TRBV5-1 with TRBJ1-2; D is possibly TRBD1 (6 bases). Germline lookup yields CDR1 SGHRS and CDR2 YFSETQ. This CDR3 is 15 amino acids long. Trimming removed 0 bases from V and 0 bases from J, with 9 bases in between. Written as DNA, the CDR3 is TGCGCCAGCAGCTTGGGCAGGGGCACTAACTATGGCTACACCTTC. Residues: CASSLGRGTNYGYTF.

This clonotype was seen many times. This chain joins TRBV29-1 and TRBJ2-7; the D gene is possibly TRBD2 (6 bases). The ends were cut back, 4 bases at V and 1 base at J, with 11 bases in the middle. This CDR3 is built from 13 residues. Germline CDR1 and CDR2: SQVTM and ANQGSEA. The CDR3, as DNA: TGCAGCGTTGTTTGGGGGGATTCCTACGAGCAGTACTTC. This translates into CSVVWGDSYEQYF.